This TCR beta chain was observed in a study of cytomegalovirus exposure and HLA in healthy donors. This clone was recorded only once. Its cognate antigen is unknown. Overall study findings and caveats: Specificity for CMV antigens was confirmed in vitro for three of the CMV-associated chains. Many donors carried some public TCRs, although rarity characterized most TCR sequences.

Produced via immunoSEQ multiplex PCR; TCRdb's table is partial and in-frame only. The data hold about 74,000 clones, with about 93% observed a single time. V lost 5 bases to trimming and J lost 2 bases; unmatched junction nucleotides: 6. Germline CDR1 and CDR2: MDHEN and SYDVKM. This CDR3 has 16 amino acids. The chain couples TRBV28 to TRBJ2-6, with 7 bases aligning to TRBD1. This receptor was taken from a man younger than 35 in good health and CMV-seropositive. The sequencing sample was made of PBMCs. CDR3 sequence (DNA): TGTGCCAGCAGTCGATCCGACAGGGCTGGGGCCAACGTCCTGACTTTC. It codes for CASSRSDRAGANVLTF.